The clone carrying this TCR beta chain was detected a few times. Once RNA had been extracted, it was reverse transcribed into cDNA to act as the sequencing template. The table came from immunoSEQ multiplex PCR; TCRdb's copy has only in-frame clones and leaves some out. The table lists around 120,000 clones, 58% of them singletons. Stated treatment: oral pan-JAK inhibitor, 5-10 mg twice daily. This sample is drawn from a study of CD8+ T cells in alopecia areata. For the study at large: Twice daily, treated patients received 5 to 10 mg of oral tofacitinib.

CDR3 size: 13 residues. The V and J ends lost 4 bases and 7 bases respectively, with 13 bases between them. Germline CDR1 reads SEHNR; CDR2 reads FQNEAQ (reference sequence). The receptor's source is a human donor with alopecia areata. The V gene is TRBV7-9, the J gene TRBJ1-2; D not resolved. The material sequenced was CD8+ T cells sorted from blood, taken at week 4, from a patient treated with tofacitinib. The CDR3 loop is CASSSEGRSGYTF. CDR3 bases: TGTGCCAGCAGCTCCGAAGGAAGGAGTGGCTACACCTTC.